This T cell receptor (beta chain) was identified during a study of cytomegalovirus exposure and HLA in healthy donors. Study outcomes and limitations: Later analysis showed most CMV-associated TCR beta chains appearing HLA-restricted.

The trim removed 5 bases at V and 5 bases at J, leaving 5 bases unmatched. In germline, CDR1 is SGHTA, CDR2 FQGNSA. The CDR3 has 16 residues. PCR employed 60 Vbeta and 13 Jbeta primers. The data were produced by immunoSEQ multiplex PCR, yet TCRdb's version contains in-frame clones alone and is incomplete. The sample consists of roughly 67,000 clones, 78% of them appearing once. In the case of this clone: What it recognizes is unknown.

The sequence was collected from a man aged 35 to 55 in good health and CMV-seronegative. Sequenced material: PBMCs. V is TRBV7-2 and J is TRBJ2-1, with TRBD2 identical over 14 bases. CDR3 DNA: TGTGCCAGCAGCGGTCGACTAGCGGGAGGGAACAATGAGCAGTTCTTC. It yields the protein CASSGRLAGGNNEQFF.